One sample yielded the 16 T cell receptor beta chains listed below, sequenced in a study of blood T cell repertoires in COVID-19. The table came from immunoSEQ multiplex PCR; TCRdb's copy has only in-frame clones and leaves some out. The repertoire includes roughly 670,000 clones, around 90% of them detected once, and over 0.2% sits in the top ten. Sequencing input: peripheral blood. Receptors were obtained from a woman under 30 with acute or convalescent COVID-19.

The V and J genes are TRBV18 and TRBJ1-2; possibly TRBD1 for D (5 bases). The CDR3 loop spans 15 amino acids. Germline-derived CDR1 and CDR2 are KGHSH and LQKENI. Trimming took off 2 bases at V and 4 bases at J, with 14 bases between the two ends. The chain's CDR3 is CASSPRQGNSYGYTF. The CDR3 region has the DNA TGTGCCAGCTCACCAAGGCAGGGTAATTCCTATGGCTACACCTTC.

In its sample, this clone was seen once. The rearrangement links TRBV9 to TRBJ2-5, with TRBD1 matching 7 bases. Trimming removed 4 bases from V and 2 bases from J; junction bases left unmatched: 11. Germline CDR1 and CDR2: SGDLS and YYNGEE. The CDR3 covers 16 residues. The CDR3 region is CASSQRTGLLQETQYF. The CDR3 coding sequence is TGTGCCAGCAGCCAGAGGACAGGACTCTTACAAGAGACCCAGTACTTC.

The gene calls are TRBV3-1 (or the pseudogene TRBV3-2) and TRBJ2-7; D unclear. This CDR3 is built from 13 residues. Deletions cut 1 base from V and 4 bases from J, with 8 bases between. CDR1 and CDR2 (germline): LGHDT, YNNKEL (reference sequence). This CDR3 is CASSQVGGYEQYF. DNA for the CDR3: TGTGCCAGCAGCCAAGTTGGCGGATACGAGCAGTACTTC.

This clone appeared a few times. V usage is TRBV3-1 (or the pseudogene TRBV3-2) and J usage is TRBJ1-1; perhaps TRBD1 as D (5 bases). Germline V gives CDR1 LGHDT, CDR2 YNNKEL (reference sequence). The CDR3 is made up of 16 amino acids. V gave up 2 bases and J gave up 5 bases, with 18 bases separating them. CDR3 coding DNA: TGTGCCAGCAGCCAATTTGGGGCTGCCTCTGGAACTGAAGCTTTCTTT. Encoded protein: CASSQFGAASGTEAFF.

V is TRBV5-1 and J is TRBJ1-1; D might be TRBD1 (6 bases). V was cut by 4 bases and J by 0 bases, with 16 bases left in between. This CDR3 comprises 16 residues. Germline V gives CDR1 SGHRS, CDR2 YFSETQ. The CDR3 DNA reads as TGCGCCAGCAGCCAGGGGACTATGAGTATGAACACTGAAGCTTTCTTT. It translates to CASSQGTMSMNTEAFF.

In the case of this clone: This sample includes further DNA sequences coding for the same CDR3. The V call is TRBV6-4, the J call TRBJ1-1; D uncertain. Germline V gives CDR1 MRHNA, CDR2 SNTAGT. The CDR3 contains 13 residues. V lost 0 bases, J lost 4 bases, and 6 bases lay in between. The CDR3 loop reads CASSDSESTEAFF. In DNA, the CDR3 is TGTGCCAGCAGTGACTCCGAGTCCACTGAAGCTTTCTTT.

Details on this clone: Different DNA sequences within this sample yield the same CDR3. The chain uses TRBV9 and TRBJ1-1; weak D call: TRBD1 (6 bases). V lost 0 bases to trimming and J lost 8 bases, with 8 bases between them. Germline values: CDR1 SGDLS, CDR2 YYNGEE. The CDR3 spans 12 residues. CDR3 sequence (DNA): TGTGCCAGCAGCGTAGTACAGGGAGAAGCTTTCTTT. It is translated as CASSVVQGEAFF.

V is TRBV24-1 and J is TRBJ1-2; weak D call: TRBD1 (6 bases). V was clipped by 2 bases and J by 0 bases, with 12 bases between them. Germline CDR1 reads KGHDR; CDR2 reads SFDVKD. The CDR3 sequence is 16 residues long. CDR3: CATSDSGKGANYGYTF. CDR3 DNA sequence: TGTGCCACCAGTGATTCGGGAAAGGGGGCTAACTATGGCTACACCTTC.

The genes are TRBV6-5 and TRBJ1-5; the D is unclear. Trimming removed 0 bases at V and 0 bases at J, with 3 bases between. The CDR3 covers 14 residues. Germline lookup yields CDR1 MNHEY and CDR2 SVGAGI. For the CDR3, the DNA is TGTGCCAGCAGTTACTCTCATAGCAATCAGCCCCAGCATTTT. This translates into CASSYSHSNQPQHF.

V is TRBV19 and J is TRBJ1-2, with 7 bases lining up with TRBD1. The CDR3 consists of 14 residues. After removal of 3 bases from V and 5 bases from J, the junction contained 6 bases not matched to a gene. The germline gives CDR1 LNHDA, CDR2 SQIVND (reference sequence). DNA for the CDR3: TGTGCCAGTAGTATGGGGACAGCGAGGTATGGCTACACCTTC. This codes for CASSMGTARYGYTF.

This chain connects TRBV4-1 to TRBJ2-7, with 11 bases that match TRBD1. The V gene end was trimmed by 2 bases and the J gene end by 6 bases; junction bases not matched to a gene: 6. CDR3 length: 15 amino acids. The germline V gene encodes CDR1 MGHRA and CDR2 YSYEKL. CDR3 in DNA: TGCGCCAGCAGCCAATTCGGACAGGGGGCTGGCGAGCAGTACTTC. Its translation is CASSQFGQGAGEQYF.

The rearrangement links TRBV5-1 to TRBJ1-2; D call uncertain. Trimming took off 0 bases at V and 0 bases at J, with 15 bases between the two ends. This CDR3 has 17 amino acids. Germline lookup yields CDR1 SGHRS and CDR2 YFSETQ. Here the CDR3 reads CASSLGEISLANYGYTF. The CDR3 bases are TGCGCCAGCAGCTTGGGGGAGATATCGTTAGCTAACTATGGCTACACCTTC.

CDR3 nucleotides: TGTGCCAGCAGGAACGGGGGCAATCAGCCCCAGCATTTT. This codes for CASRNGGNQPQHF. The chain joins TRBV6-5 to TRBJ1-5; no reliable D call. The CDR3 contains 13 residues. Germline CDR1 reads MNHEY; CDR2 reads SVGAGI. V shed 6 bases and J shed 2 bases, with 8 bases lying between them.

The V and J genes are TRBV13 and TRBJ1-1, with a tentative D call TRBD1 (6 bases). The germline V and J ends were trimmed by 2 bases and 3 bases, with 13 bases remaining between them. CDR1 and CDR2 from the germline V gene are PRHDT and FYEKMQ (reference sequence). The CDR3 is 15 amino acids. The CDR3 here is CASSLNRVAHTEAFF. The CDR3 nucleotides read TGTGCCAGCAGCTTAAACAGGGTAGCCCACACTGAAGCTTTCTTT.

V gene TRBV9 combines with J gene TRBJ1-3; TRBD1 matches 8 bases. Germline V gene sequence: CDR1 SGDLS, CDR2 YYNGEE. V dropped 0 bases and J dropped 2; count of bases not matched to a gene: 1. CDR3 length: 15 amino acids. The CDR3 sequence is CASSVGTGPGNTIYF. The DNA for the CDR3 is TGTGCCAGCAGCGTAGGGACAGGGCCTGGAAACACCATATATTTT.

CDR3 DNA sequence: TGTGCCTGGAGTAGAAACATCTACGAGCAGTACTTC. Translation gives CAWSRNIYEQYF. V and J are TRBV30 and TRBJ2-7, with unresolved D. Germline V CDR1 and CDR2: GTSNPN, SVGIG (reference sequence). Deletions cut 2 bases from V and 3 bases from J, with 8 bases between. CDR3 length: 12 residues.